The rows below give T cell receptor beta chains drawn from one sample of a study of T cells in Graves' hyperthyroidism and ophthalmopathy. MiXCR, run by TCRdb on the multiplex PCR reads, gives a single entry per CDR3 protein. The sample has 490,000 or so distinct CDR3 sequences, roughly 22% seen once. The source material was blood. The receptor set was obtained from a woman in her 70s with Graves' ophthalmopathy. Each CDR3 is given with its conserved first and last residue. A D gene is named only where the DNA matches it firmly. The size entry is marked missing in some rows and otherwise reads once, few, many or a size class.

j_gene	d_gene	abundance	v_gene	CDR3nt	CDR3aa
TRBJ2-7	TRBD2	NA	TRBV10-1	TGCGCCAGCATTTCGGGAGGCAACGAGCAGTACTTC	CASISGGNEQYF
TRBJ1-1	NA	many	TRBV20-1	TGCAGTGCTAGAGTGGGGTCGCGGTACACTGAAGCTTTCTTT	CSARVGSRYTEAFF
TRBJ1-2	NA	few	TRBV5-1	TGCGCCAGCAGCTTGGCCTCGTATAAGGGGTCGGGCTACACCTTC	CASSLASYKGSGYTF
TRBJ2-7	NA	NA	TRBV2	TGTGCCAGCGCCGGTAGTACGATTAGCTCCTACGAGCAGTACTTC	CASAGSTISSYEQYF
TRBJ2-7	NA	few	TRBV9	TGTGCCAGCAGCGTACTGGACACTCCTTACGAGCAGTACTTC	CASSVLDTPYEQYF
TRBJ2-5	NA	few	TRBV24-1	TGTGCCACCAGTGCCCCAGGGAGAGAGACCCAGTACTTC	CATSAPGRETQYF
TRBJ1-1	TRBD1	many	TRBV6-1	TGTGCCAGCACCCAGACAGGGCGAAACACTGAAGCTTTCTTT	CASTQTGRNTEAFF
TRBJ2-5	NA	NA	TRBV10-3	TGTGCCAGAACTCTTGGCAGGGGTGATACAGAGACCCAGTACTTC	CARTLGRGDTETQYF
TRBJ1-4	NA	many	TRBV2	TGTGCCAGCACTCTTACATCGCGCAGGGCAGAAAAACTGTTTTTT	CASTLTSRRAEKLFF
TRBJ1-5	NA	many	TRBV28	TGTGCCAGCAGTCCGATACAGGGACGCGGCAATCAGCCCCAGCATTTT	CASSPIQGRGNQPQHF
TRBJ2-1	TRBD2	NA	TRBV5-1	TGCGCCAGCAGCTTGGCCCTAGCGGGAGTGGACGAGCAGTTCTTC	CASSLALAGVDEQFF
TRBJ1-1	TRBD1	few	TRBV20-1	TGCAGTGCTAGCGAGGGGGCTCGGGTAGGTACTGAAGCTTTCTTT	CSASEGARVGTEAFF
TRBJ2-2	NA	NA	TRBV5-1	TGCGCCAACAGCTTGAGGTTTTCAGGGGAAGGCGGGGAGCTGTTTTTT	CANSLRFSGEGGELFF
TRBJ1-1	TRBD1	few	TRBV12-3/TRBV12-4	TGTGCCAGCAGCATAATTAGGGGACAGGGGAACACTGAAGCTTTCTTT	CASSIIRGQGNTEAFF
TRBJ2-7	NA	NA	TRBV3-1	TGTGCCAGCAGCCAAGATAGGCAGGCCGCCTACGAGCAGTACTTC	CASSQDRQAAYEQYF
TRBJ1-6	NA	few	TRBV28	TGTGCCAGCCGAGGGCAGGGTCCCATGAGCTCCTATAATTCACCCCTCCACTTT	CASRGQGPMSSYNSPLHF
TRBJ2-5	NA	few	TRBV27	TGTGCCAGCAAGGGGGGAGCAGGGAGGGGAGAGACCCAGTACTTC	CASKGGAGRGETQYF
TRBJ2-3	NA	NA	TRBV25-1	TGTGCCAGCAGTGGAACTCCGGGACCAGGTGTCGCAGATACGCAGTATTTT	CASSGTPGPGVADTQYF
TRBJ2-3	TRBD2	NA	TRBV19	TGTGCCAGCGGAGAACAAGACGGACTAGCGAGCACAGATACGCAGTATTTT	CASGEQDGLASTDTQYF
TRBJ2-1	TRBD1	many	TRBV27	TGTGCCAGCAGTTTACGACAGGGCCGCAATGAGCAGTTCTTC	CASSLRQGRNEQFF
TRBJ1-1	TRBD1	NA	TRBV18	TGTGCCAGCTCACCGCAGGGGGTGATCACTGAAGCTTTCTTT	CASSPQGVITEAFF
TRBJ1-5	NA	many	TRBV12-3/TRBV12-4	TGTGCCAGCAGTTTGTCCGGGGAGTGGAGCAATCAGCCCCAGCATTTT	CASSLSGEWSNQPQHF
TRBJ2-7	NA	many	TRBV7-9	TGTGCCAGCAGACGGGACTCCTTAGCGGACGAGCAGTACTTC	CASRRDSLADEQYF
TRBJ2-3	NA	NA	TRBV9	TGTGCCAGCAGCGTAGATTTCGATACGCAGTATTTT	CASSVDFDTQYF
TRBJ1-2	NA	NA	TRBV19	TGTGCCAGTAGGGACTTCTATGGCTACACCTTC	CASRDFYGYTF
TRBJ2-7	NA	NA	TRBV6-1	TGTGCCAGCAGTCCCCGCCGGGCACCAACCTACGAGCAGTACTTC	CASSPRRAPTYEQYF
TRBJ1-6	NA	NA	TRBV15	TGTGCCACCGCCGACAGGCGCACTAATTCACCCCTCCACTTT	CATADRRTNSPLHF
TRBJ1-2	NA	many	TRBV2	TGTGCCAGCCCGACCATTGACAGGTCCTATGGCTACACCTTC	CASPTIDRSYGYTF
TRBJ1-1	NA	NA	TRBV19	TGTGCCAGTAGTATAGGGAGTTATGGCACTGAAGCTTTCTTT	CASSIGSYGTEAFF